The rows below give T cell receptor beta chains drawn from one sample of a study of regulatory T cells in long-lasting Graves disease. Via MiXCR, TCRdb re-called the multiplex PCR reads, giving one row per CDR3 protein. The profile shows a few hundred thousand distinct CDR3 sequences, 20% to 30% of them singletons. The sequenced sample was peripheral blood mononuclear cells (PBMCs), obtained when the disease was refractory, from a patient treated with antithyroid drugs. These receptors all come from a female donor with Graves disease. The CDR3 runs from the conserved cysteine through the conserved F or W. Fields, in order: J gene, V gene, D gene, clone size, CDR3 protein, CDR3 DNA. D genes are given only for firm matches. Clone size is not always given. Where it is, it says once, few, many or a class for expanded clones.

TRBJ1-4	TRBV27	.	.	CASSPRGLTNEKLFF	TGTGCCAGCAGTCCACGAGGGTTGACTAATGAAAAACTGTTTTTT
TRBJ2-7	TRBV7-9	.	.	CASIPALSYEQYF	TGTGCCAGCATCCCCGCACTCTCCTACGAGCAGTACTTC
TRBJ1-5	TRBV20-1	.	many	CSARVRGVSNQPQHF	TGCAGTGCTAGAGTCAGAGGGGTTAGCAATCAGCCCCAGCATTTT
TRBJ1-3	TRBV6-5	TRBD1	.	CASSSGTALSGNTIYF	TGTGCCAGCAGTTCCGGGACAGCACTCTCTGGAAACACCATATATTTT
TRBJ2-7	TRBV7-2	TRBD1	.	CASSQGQGAREQYF	TGTGCCAGCAGCCAGGGGCAGGGGGCGCGGGAGCAGTACTTC
TRBJ2-5	TRBV28	.	many	CAPESGRETQYF	TGTGCCCCCGAAAGTGGACGGGAGACCCAGTACTTC
TRBJ2-7	TRBV7-9	.	.	CASSLFQAEGAPYEQYF	TGTGCCAGCAGCTTATTCCAGGCAGAGGGAGCTCCTTACGAGCAGTACTTC
TRBJ2-7	TRBV2	.	many	CASSETRQASSYEQYF	TGTGCCAGCAGTGAAACGCGACAGGCGAGCTCCTACGAGCAGTACTTC
TRBJ2-5	TRBV10-3	.	few	CASGTEQETQYF	TGTGCCAGCGGGACAGAGCAAGAGACCCAGTACTTC
TRBJ1-4	TRBV5-8	.	few	CASNTNRVGEKLFF	TGTGCCAGCAACACCAACAGGGTTGGGGAAAAACTGTTTTTT
TRBJ1-2	TRBV5-1	.	.	CASSSSRASYGYTF	TGCGCCAGCAGCTCCTCCAGGGCTAGCTATGGCTACACCTTC
TRBJ1-4	TRBV7-2	TRBD1	many	CASSLTRTGFNEKLFF	TGTGCCAGCAGCCTAACAAGGACAGGCTTTAATGAAAAACTGTTTTTT
TRBJ1-1	TRBV10-3	TRBD1	.	CATSSTGVVTEAFF	TGTGCCACCAGCTCGACAGGGGTGGTCACTGAAGCTTTCTTT
TRBJ2-5	TRBV29-1	TRBD2	many	CSVELIRGTGREGPQETQYF	TGCAGCGTTGAATTAATTAGGGGCACCGGGCGGGAGGGCCCACAAGAGACCCAGTACTTC
TRBJ2-6	TRBV20-1	.	.	CSAGAPRTGANVLTF	TGCAGTGCAGGGGCCCCACGGACCGGGGCCAACGTCCTGACTTTC
TRBJ2-5	TRBV3-1	.	many	CASSPGPLYQETQYF	TGTGCCAGCAGCCCGGGTCCCTTATACCAAGAGACCCAGTACTTC
TRBJ2-7	TRBV29-1	TRBD1	.	CSVRQGSNEQYF	TGCAGCGTTCGACAGGGCTCCAACGAGCAGTACTTC
TRBJ1-1	TRBV19	.	.	CASNLASEAFF	TGTGCCAGTAATCTGGCGTCTGAAGCTTTCTTT
TRBJ1-4	TRBV15	TRBD1	few	CATNTGTGGLTNEKLFF	TGTGCCACCAACACCGGGACAGGGGGCCTAACTAATGAAAAACTGTTTTTT
TRBJ1-2	TRBV14	.	few	CASSQNTGIDGYTF	TGTGCCAGCAGCCAAAACACGGGAATCGACGGCTACACCTTC
TRBJ2-7	TRBV20-1	.	few	CSATPGGPYEQYF	TGCAGTGCTACTCCCGGAGGGCCCTACGAGCAGTACTTC
TRBJ2-7	TRBV28	TRBD2	many	CASSLIAGVTTYEQYF	TGTGCCAGCAGTTTAATAGCGGGGGTCACCACCTACGAGCAGTACTTC
TRBJ2-7	TRBV5-1	TRBD1	few	CASSMTGTGFPHEQYF	TGCGCCAGCAGCATGACCGGGACAGGGTTCCCCCACGAGCAGTACTTC
TRBJ1-4	TRBV4-1	.	once	CASSRLGREKLFF	TGCGCCAGCAGCCGATTGGGGAGGGAAAAACTGTTTTTT
TRBJ1-4	TRBV29-1	.	few	CSVDEGSNEKLFF	TGCAGCGTTGATGAGGGATCCAATGAAAAACTGTTTTTT
TRBJ1-3	TRBV6-5	.	few	CASSYRGVGNTIYF	TGTGCCAGCAGTTACCGGGGGGTTGGAAACACCATATATTTT
TRBJ2-2	TRBV12-3/TRBV12-4	TRBD2	many	CASSLRTSSGELFF	TGTGCCAGCAGTTTAAGGACTAGTTCCGGGGAGCTGTTTTTT
TRBJ1-2	TRBV2	.	many	CASRRGFGANYGYTF	TGTGCCAGCAGGAGGGGTTTTGGGGCTAACTATGGCTACACCTTC
TRBJ2-2	TRBV27	TRBD2	few	CASSSIPGTSIPNTGELFF	TGTGCCAGCAGTTCGATTCCTGGGACTAGCATTCCGAACACCGGGGAGCTGTTTTTT
TRBJ2-7	TRBV28	TRBD1	few	CASSWSGTGDYEQYF	TGTGCCAGCAGCTGGTCCGGGACAGGGGACTACGAGCAGTACTTC
TRBJ2-3	TRBV5-6	TRBD1	.	CASSLQGAQDTQYF	TGTGCCAGCAGCTTACAGGGGGCTCAAGATACGCAGTATTTT
TRBJ2-5	TRBV10-3	.	many	CATTEGLSQETQYF	TGTGCCACCACCGAGGGACTCAGCCAAGAGACCCAGTACTTC
TRBJ1-2	TRBV6-5	.	.	CASSYSGGLNYGYTF	TGTGCCAGCAGTTACTCGGGGGGTTTGAACTATGGCTACACCTTC
TRBJ2-7	TRBV7-2	.	many	CASTVRSSDEQYF	TGTGCCAGTACAGTGCGGAGTTCAGACGAGCAGTACTTC
TRBJ1-1	TRBV16	.	.	CASSHGQTNTEAFF	TGTGCCAGCAGCCACGGACAGACGAACACTGAAGCTTTCTTT
TRBJ2-5	TRBV6-5	.	few	CASSSDSRETQYF	TGTGCCAGCAGTTCTGACTCCCGAGAGACCCAGTACTTC
TRBJ2-3	TRBV3-2	.	.	CASSQGSREVDTQYF	TGTGCCAGCAGCCAAGGTTCCAGGGAGGTAGATACGCAGTATTTT
TRBJ1-1	TRBV28	.	many	CASRGQWGTAFSLRSEAFF	TGTGCCAGCAGGGGACAATGGGGCACAGCGTTTTCGTTGCGATCTGAAGCTTTCTTT
TRBJ2-7	TRBV3-1	.	.	CASSQDKIYPGSYEQYF	TGTGCCAGCAGCCAAGATAAAATCTACCCAGGGTCCTACGAGCAGTACTTC
TRBJ1-2	TRBV7-9	.	.	CATSQGANYGYTF	TGTGCCACCAGTCAAGGGGCAAACTATGGCTACACCTTC
TRBJ1-2	TRBV5-6	TRBD1	few	CASSLVMDRGNYGYTF	TGTGCCAGCAGCTTGGTGATGGACAGGGGTAACTATGGCTACACCTTC
TRBJ1-4	TRBV3-1	TRBD1	.	CASGQDTGGDEKLFF	TGTGCCAGCGGCCAAGATACAGGGGGTGATGAAAAACTGTTTTTT
TRBJ2-1	TRBV19	.	.	CASSIFAESAEQFF	TGTGCCAGTAGTATCTTCGCCGAATCGGCGGAGCAGTTCTTC
TRBJ2-1	TRBV18	.	.	CASSPSGTSYNEQFF	TGTGCCAGCTCACCAAGCGGCACCTCCTACAATGAGCAGTTCTTC
TRBJ2-2	TRBV19	.	few	CASSIVGYTGELFF	TGTGCCAGTAGTATAGTTGGGTACACCGGGGAGCTGTTTTTT
TRBJ2-7	TRBV20-1	.	few	CSAEQTSSGEQYF	TGCAGTGCTGAACAAACTAGCTCGGGCGAGCAGTACTTC
TRBJ1-2	TRBV19	.	many	CASTNGGGYTF	TGTGCCAGTACCAATGGAGGGGGCTACACCTTC
TRBJ1-2	TRBV20-1	.	few	CSAKTILKTGDYGYTF	TGCAGTGCTAAGACCATTTTAAAGACAGGAGATTATGGCTACACCTTC
TRBJ2-2	TRBV19	TRBD2	few	CASSPVSLLREEFRELFF	TGTGCCAGTAGTCCCGTTTCCTTGTTGCGGGAGGAATTCAGGGAGCTGTTTTTT
TRBJ1-1	TRBV12-3/TRBV12-4	.	.	CASELGGGIGKAFF	TGTGCCAGCGAGCTGGGGGGGGGCATAGGGAAAGCTTTCTTT
TRBJ1-1	TRBV6-1	TRBD1	few	CASSVTGAGTEAFF	TGTGCCAGCAGTGTGACAGGGGCAGGCACTGAAGCTTTCTTT
TRBJ1-1	TRBV18	.	.	CASSPVPGPNTEAFF	TGTGCCAGCTCACCCGTTCCAGGACCGAACACTGAAGCTTTCTTT
TRBJ2-5	TRBV20-1	TRBD2	.	CSARPPIAGQQETRYF	TGCAGTGCCCGACCTCCTATAGCGGGGCAACAAGAGACCCGGTACTTC
TRBJ2-1	TRBV19	.	few	CASSGSLSYNEQFF	TGTGCCAGTAGCGGGAGCCTCTCCTACAATGAGCAGTTCTTC
TRBJ1-1	TRBV24-1	.	many	CATSDSLGRSDEAFF	TGTGCCACCAGTGATAGTCTGGGGAGATCGGATGAAGCTTTCTTT
TRBJ1-4	TRBV24-1	.	many	CATSILRDGRTNEKLFF	TGTGCCACCAGCATACTCCGAGACGGACGAACTAATGAAAAACTGTTTTTT
TRBJ2-6	TRBV29-1	TRBD1	.	CSVGQGANLAGANVLTF	TGCAGCGTTGGGCAGGGGGCGAATCTTGCTGGGGCCAACGTCCTGACTTTC
TRBJ2-6	TRBV6-1	.	.	CASYPSGANVLTF	TGTGCCAGCTATCCCTCTGGGGCCAACGTCCTGACTTTC
TRBJ1-1	TRBV7-2	.	many	CASSSHRVSTEAFF	TGTGCCAGCAGCTCGCACAGGGTGAGCACTGAAGCTTTCTTT
TRBJ2-3	TRBV7-3	.	.	CASSSTYTDTQYF	TGTGCCAGCAGCTCCACATACACAGATACGCAGTATTTT